This T cell receptor beta chain was captured by sequencing in a study of T cells in Graves' hyperthyroidism and ophthalmopathy. Study results and limitations: A model built on 13 V-J features separated ophthalmopathy from stable hyperthyroidism.

Germline lookup yields CDR1 SQVTM and CDR2 ANQGSEA. The germline V and J ends were trimmed by 3 bases and 2 bases, with 10 bases remaining between them. This CDR3 is 13 amino acids long. Template material for amplifying TCR beta CDR3 regions consisted of RNA transcripts. HTBI primers were the set used in a first-round RT-PCR of the TCR CDR3. One entry per CDR3 protein results from TCRdb running MiXCR on the multiplex PCR reads. Of about 530,000 distinct CDR3 sequences in the sample, roughly 18% were seen once. This clonotype was counted only a few times. What it binds is unknown. The sequence was collected from a woman under 30 with Graves' ophthalmopathy. The rearrangement uses TRBV29-1 and TRBJ1-1; D gene ambiguous. Material: blood. The CDR3 region is CSVDTELNTEAFF. CDR3 DNA: TGCAGCGTTGACACCGAACTAAACACTGAAGCTTTCTTT. The complete variable domain, with remaining parts taken from reference TRBV29-1 and TRBJ1-1, reads SAVISQKPSRDICQRGTSLTIQCQVDSQVTMMFWYRQQPGQSLTLIATANQGSEATYESGFVIDKFPISRPNLTFSTLTVSNMSPEDSSIYLCSVDTELNTEAFFGQGTRLTVV.